What follows is one T cell receptor (beta chain) and its context. Its antigen is undetermined. This sample stems from a study of T cell responses to AZD1222 COVID-19 vaccine. Study conclusions and caveats: Clonal diversity may have been underestimated, and the donors were mostly white British, with more females than males.

V lost 0 bases and J 0 bases, leaving 9 bases between the germline ends. This CDR3 contains 17 residues. Per the germline V gene, CDR1 is SGHTA and CDR2 is FQGNSA. Method: immunoSEQ multiplex PCR; TCRdb's copy keeps in-frame clones and lacks some. Of about 180,000 clones in the sample, around 90% were seen once. The TCR was taken from an adult in good health. Sequenced material: peripheral blood, taken on day 0 of AZD1222 vaccination. This chain uses TRBV7-2 with TRBJ1-6, with a possible D match to TRBD1 (6 bases). Here the CDR3 reads CASSLATGSSYNSPLHF. Written as DNA, the CDR3 is TGTGCCAGCAGCTTAGCAACAGGGAGCTCCTATAATTCACCCCTCCACTTT.